This T cell receptor beta chain was documented in a study of T cells in Graves' hyperthyroidism and ophthalmopathy. Study background: Peripheral blood was taken when the disease was first diagnosed, before any treatment began.

The investigators amplified TCR beta CDR3 regions from RNA transcripts. During a first-round RT-PCR of the TCR CDR3, the HTBI primer set was used. TCRdb processed the multiplex PCR reads anew with MiXCR; each CDR3 protein has one entry. The sample consists of around 450,000 distinct CDR3 sequences, 15% to 17% of them appearing once. Study-level findings and limits: Through a model of 13 V-J features, ophthalmopathy was separated from stable hyperthyroidism. Blood also carried most thyroid clonotypes expanded above 0.001.

The CDR3 consists of 12 residues. V lost 6 bases, J lost 6 bases, and 9 bases lay in between. The germline V gene has CDR1 SEHNR and CDR2 FQNEAQ (reference sequence). Notes on this clonotype: Its target is unknown.

Sequencing was performed on blood. V usage is TRBV7-9 and J usage is TRBJ2-1, with a tentative D call TRBD1 (5 bases). This receptor was taken from a woman between 18 and 29 years old with Graves' hyperthyroidism. The CDR3 nucleotides are TGTGCCAGCAGTCAGGGATTCAATGAGCAGTTCTTC. Translating it yields CASSQGFNEQFF.